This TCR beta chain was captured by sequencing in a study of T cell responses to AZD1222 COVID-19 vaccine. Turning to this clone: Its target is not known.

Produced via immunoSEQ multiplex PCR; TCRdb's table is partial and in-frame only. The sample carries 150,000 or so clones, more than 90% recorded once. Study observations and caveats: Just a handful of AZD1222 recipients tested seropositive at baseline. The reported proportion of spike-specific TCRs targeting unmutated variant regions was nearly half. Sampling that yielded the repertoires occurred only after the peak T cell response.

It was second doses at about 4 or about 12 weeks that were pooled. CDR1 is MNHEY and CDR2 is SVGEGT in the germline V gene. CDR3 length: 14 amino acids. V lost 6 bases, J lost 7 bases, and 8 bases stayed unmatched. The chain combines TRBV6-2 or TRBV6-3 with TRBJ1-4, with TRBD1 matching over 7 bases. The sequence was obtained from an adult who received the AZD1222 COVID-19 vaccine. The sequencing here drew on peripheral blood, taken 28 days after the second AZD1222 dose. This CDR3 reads CASSLRQGREKLFF. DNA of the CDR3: TGTGCCAGCAGCCTCCGACAGGGTCGTGAAAAACTGTTTTTT.